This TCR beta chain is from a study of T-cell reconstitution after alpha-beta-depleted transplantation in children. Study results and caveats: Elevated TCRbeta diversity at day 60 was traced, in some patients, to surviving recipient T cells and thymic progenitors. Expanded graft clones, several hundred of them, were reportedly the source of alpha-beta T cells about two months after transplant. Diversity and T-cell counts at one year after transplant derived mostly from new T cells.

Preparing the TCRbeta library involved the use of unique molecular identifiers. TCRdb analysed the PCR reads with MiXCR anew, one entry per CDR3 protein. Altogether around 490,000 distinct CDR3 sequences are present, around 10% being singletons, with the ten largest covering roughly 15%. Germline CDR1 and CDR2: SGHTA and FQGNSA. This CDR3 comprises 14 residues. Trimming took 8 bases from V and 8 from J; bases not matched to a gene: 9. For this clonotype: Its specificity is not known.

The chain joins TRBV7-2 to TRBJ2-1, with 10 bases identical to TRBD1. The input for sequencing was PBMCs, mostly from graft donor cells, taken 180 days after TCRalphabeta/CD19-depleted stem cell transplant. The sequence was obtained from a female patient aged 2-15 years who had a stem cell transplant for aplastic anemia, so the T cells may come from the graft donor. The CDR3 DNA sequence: TGTGCCAGCCGGGCGGGACAGGGGTCCCATGAGCAGTTCTTC. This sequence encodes CASRAGQGSHEQFF.